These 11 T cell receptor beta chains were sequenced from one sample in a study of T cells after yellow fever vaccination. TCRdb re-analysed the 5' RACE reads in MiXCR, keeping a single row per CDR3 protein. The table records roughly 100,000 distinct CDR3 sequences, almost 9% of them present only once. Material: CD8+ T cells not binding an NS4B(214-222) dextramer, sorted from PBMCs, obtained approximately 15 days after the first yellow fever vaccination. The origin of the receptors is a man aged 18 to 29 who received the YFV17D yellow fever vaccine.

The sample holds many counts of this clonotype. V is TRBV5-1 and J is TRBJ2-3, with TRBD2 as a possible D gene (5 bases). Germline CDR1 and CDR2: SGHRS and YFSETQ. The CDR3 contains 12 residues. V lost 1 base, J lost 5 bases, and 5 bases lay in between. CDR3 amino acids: CASSLRGDTQYF. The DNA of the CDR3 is TGCGCCAGCAGCTTGCGGGGAGATACGCAGTATTTT.

The DNA for the CDR3 is TGTGCCAGCAGTTACGCGGGAACTCGGCTCTCTGAGCAGTTCTTC. Amino acids: CASSYAGTRLSEQFF. The chain combines TRBV6-5 with TRBJ2-1; D might be TRBD2 (6 bases). There are 15 residues in the CDR3. Per the germline V gene, CDR1 is MNHEY and CDR2 is SVGAGI. Trimming took 2 bases from V and 9 from J, leaving 17 bases between them.

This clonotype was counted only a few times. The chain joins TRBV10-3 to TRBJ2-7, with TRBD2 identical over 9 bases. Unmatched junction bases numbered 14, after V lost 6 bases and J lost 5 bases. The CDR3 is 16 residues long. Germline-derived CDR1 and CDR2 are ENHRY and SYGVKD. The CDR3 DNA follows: TGTGCCATCAGCGGAGCGCCCGAGCGGGGGGCGGACGAGCAGTACTTC. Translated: CAISGAPERGADEQYF.

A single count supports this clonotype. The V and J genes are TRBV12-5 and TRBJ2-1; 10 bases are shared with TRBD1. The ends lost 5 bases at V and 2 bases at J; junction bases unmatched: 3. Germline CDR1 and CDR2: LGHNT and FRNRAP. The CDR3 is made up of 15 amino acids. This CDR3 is CASGRDRGPYNEQFF. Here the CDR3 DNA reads TGTGCTAGTGGTCGAGACAGGGGGCCCTACAATGAGCAGTTCTTC. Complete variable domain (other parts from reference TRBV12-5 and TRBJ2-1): DARVTQTPRHKVTEMGQEVTMRCQPILGHNTVFWYRQTMMQGLELLAYFRNRAPLDDSGMPKDRFSAEMPDATLATLKIQPSEPRDSAVYFCASGRDRGPYNEQFFGPGTRLTVL.

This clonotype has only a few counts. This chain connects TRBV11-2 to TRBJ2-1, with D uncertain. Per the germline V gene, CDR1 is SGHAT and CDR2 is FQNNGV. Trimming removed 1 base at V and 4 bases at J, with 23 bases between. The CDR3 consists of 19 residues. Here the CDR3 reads CASSLVAPALRLVYNEQFF. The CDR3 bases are TGTGCCAGCAGCTTAGTAGCCCCCGCACTTAGACTTGTTTACAATGAGCAGTTCTTC. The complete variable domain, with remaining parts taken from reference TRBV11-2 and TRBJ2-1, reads EAGVAQSPRYKIIEKRQSVAFWCNPISGHATLYWYQQILGQGPKLLIQFQNNGVVDDSQLPKDRFSAERLKGVDSTLKIQPAKLEDSAVYLCASSLVAPALRLVYNEQFFGPGTRLTVL.

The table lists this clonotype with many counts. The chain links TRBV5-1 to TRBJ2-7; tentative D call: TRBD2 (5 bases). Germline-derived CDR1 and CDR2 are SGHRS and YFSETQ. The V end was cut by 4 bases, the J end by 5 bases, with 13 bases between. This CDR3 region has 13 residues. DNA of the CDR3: TGCGCCAGCAGCCCCAGTCCGGAGGACGAGCAGTACTTC. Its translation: CASSPSPEDEQYF.

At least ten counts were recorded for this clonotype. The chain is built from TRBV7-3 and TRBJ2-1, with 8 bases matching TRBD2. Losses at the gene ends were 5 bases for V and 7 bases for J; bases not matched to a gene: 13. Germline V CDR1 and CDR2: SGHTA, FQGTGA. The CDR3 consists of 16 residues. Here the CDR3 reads CASSPVSLAGPNEQFF. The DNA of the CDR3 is TGTGCCAGCAGCCCCGTCTCCCTAGCGGGCCCAAATGAGCAGTTCTTC.

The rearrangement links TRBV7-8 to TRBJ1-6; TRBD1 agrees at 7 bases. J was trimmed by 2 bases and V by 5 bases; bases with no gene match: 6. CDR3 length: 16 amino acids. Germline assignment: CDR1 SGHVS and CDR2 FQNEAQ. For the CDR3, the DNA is TGTGCCAGCAGCCCAGGGGGGGGGGCCTATAATTCACCCCTCCACTTT. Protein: CASSPGGGAYNSPLHF.

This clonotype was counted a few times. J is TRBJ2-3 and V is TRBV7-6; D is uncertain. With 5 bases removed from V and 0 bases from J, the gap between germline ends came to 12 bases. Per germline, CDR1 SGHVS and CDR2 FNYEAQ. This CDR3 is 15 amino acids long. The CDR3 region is CASSPWAFSTDTQYF. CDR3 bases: TGTGCCAGCAGCCCCTGGGCCTTTAGCACAGATACGCAGTATTTT.

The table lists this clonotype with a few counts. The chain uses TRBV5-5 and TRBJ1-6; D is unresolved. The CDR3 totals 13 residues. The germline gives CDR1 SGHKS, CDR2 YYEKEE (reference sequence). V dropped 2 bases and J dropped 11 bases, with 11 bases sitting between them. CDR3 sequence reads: CASSFDTQPPLHF. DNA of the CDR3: TGTGCCAGCAGCTTTGACACTCAGCCACCCCTCCACTTT.

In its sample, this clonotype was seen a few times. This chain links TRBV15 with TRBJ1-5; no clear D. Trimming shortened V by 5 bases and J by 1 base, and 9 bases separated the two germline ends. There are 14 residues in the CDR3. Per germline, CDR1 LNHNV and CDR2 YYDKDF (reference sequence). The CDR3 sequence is CATSGGWSNQPQHF. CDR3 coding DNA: TGTGCCACCAGCGGAGGATGGAGCAATCAGCCCCAGCATTTT.